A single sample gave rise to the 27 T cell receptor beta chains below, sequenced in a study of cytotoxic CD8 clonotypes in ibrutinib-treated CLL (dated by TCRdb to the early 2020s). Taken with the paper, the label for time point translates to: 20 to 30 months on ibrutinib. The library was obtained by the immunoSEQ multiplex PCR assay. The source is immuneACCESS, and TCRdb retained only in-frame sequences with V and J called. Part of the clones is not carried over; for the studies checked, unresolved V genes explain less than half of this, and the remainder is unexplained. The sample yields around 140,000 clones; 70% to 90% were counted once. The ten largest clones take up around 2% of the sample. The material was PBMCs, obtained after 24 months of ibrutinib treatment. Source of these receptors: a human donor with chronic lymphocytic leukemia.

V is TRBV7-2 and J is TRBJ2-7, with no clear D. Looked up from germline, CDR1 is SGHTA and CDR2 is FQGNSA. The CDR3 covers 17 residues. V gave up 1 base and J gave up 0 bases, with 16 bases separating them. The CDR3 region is CASSLGFLLRGSYEQYF. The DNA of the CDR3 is TGTGCCAGCAGCTTAGGGTTCCTCCTAAGAGGCTCCTACGAGCAGTACTTC.

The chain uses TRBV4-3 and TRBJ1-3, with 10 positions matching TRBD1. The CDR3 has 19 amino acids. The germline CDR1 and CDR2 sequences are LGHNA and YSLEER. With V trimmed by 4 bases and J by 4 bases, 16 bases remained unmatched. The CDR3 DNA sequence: TGCGCCAGCAGCCGAGCGGGACAGGGGCACCCGTCCGGAGGAAACACCATATATTTT. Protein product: CASSRAGQGHPSGGNTIYF.

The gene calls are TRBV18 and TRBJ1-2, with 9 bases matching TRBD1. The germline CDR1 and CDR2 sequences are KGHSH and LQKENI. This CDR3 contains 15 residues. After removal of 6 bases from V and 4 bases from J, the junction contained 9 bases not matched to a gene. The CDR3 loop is CASSPGTGTSYGYTF. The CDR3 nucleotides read TGTGCCAGCTCGCCCGGGACAGGGACAAGCTATGGCTACACCTTC. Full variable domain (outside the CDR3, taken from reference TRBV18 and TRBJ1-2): NAGVMQNPRHLVRRRGQEARLRCSPMKGHSHVYWYRQLPEEGLKFMVYLQKENIIDESGMPKERFSAEFPKEGPSILRIQQVVRGDSAAYFCASSPGTGTSYGYTFGSGTRLTVV.

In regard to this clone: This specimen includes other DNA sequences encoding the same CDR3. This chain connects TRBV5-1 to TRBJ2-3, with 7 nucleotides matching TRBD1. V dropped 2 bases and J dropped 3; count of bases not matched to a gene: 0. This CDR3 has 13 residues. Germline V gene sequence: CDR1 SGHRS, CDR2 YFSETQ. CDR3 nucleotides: TGCGCCAGCAGCTTACAGGGGACAGATACGCAGTATTTT. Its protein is CASSLQGTDTQYF.

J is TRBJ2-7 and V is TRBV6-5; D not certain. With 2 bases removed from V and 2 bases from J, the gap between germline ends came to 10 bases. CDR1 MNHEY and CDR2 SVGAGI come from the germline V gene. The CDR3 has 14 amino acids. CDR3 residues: CASSYLGPTYEQYF. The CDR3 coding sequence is TGTGCCAGCAGTTACCTCGGACCGACCTACGAGCAGTACTTC.

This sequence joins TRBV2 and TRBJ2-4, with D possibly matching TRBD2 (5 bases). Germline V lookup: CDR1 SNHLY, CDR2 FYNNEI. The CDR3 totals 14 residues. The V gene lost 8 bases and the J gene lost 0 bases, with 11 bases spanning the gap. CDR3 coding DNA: TGTGCCAGCGGCGGGCCGGCAGCCAAAAACATTCAGTACTTC. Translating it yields CASGGPAAKNIQYF.

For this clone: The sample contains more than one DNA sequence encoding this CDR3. This CDR3 is CASTLWGRETQYF. DNA for the CDR3: TGTGCCAGCACCCTATGGGGGAGGGAGACCCAGTACTTC. The chain uses TRBV7-2 and TRBJ2-5, with D perhaps TRBD2 (6 bases). V gave up 7 bases and J gave up 5 bases, with 14 bases separating them. The CDR3 spans 13 residues. Germline lookup yields CDR1 SGHTA and CDR2 FQGNSA.

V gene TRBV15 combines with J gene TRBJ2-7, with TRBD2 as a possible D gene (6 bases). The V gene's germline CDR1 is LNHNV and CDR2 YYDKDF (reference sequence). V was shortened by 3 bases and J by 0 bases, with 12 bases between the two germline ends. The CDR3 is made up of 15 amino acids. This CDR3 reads CATSRDIAVSYEQYF. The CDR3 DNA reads TGTGCCACCAGCAGGGATATAGCGGTCTCCTACGAGCAGTACTTC.

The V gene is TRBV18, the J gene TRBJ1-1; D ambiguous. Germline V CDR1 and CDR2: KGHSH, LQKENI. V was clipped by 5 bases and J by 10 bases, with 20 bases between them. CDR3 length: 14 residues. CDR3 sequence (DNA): TGTGCCAGCTCAGACCACGACATAGCGAATGGAGCTTTCTTT. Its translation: CASSDHDIANGAFF.

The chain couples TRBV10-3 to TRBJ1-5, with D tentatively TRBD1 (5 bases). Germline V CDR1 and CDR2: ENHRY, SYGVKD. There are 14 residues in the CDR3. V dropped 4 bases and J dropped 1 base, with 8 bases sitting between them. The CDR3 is CAISGGESNQPQHF. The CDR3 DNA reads TGTGCCATCAGTGGGGGGGAAAGCAATCAGCCCCAGCATTTT.

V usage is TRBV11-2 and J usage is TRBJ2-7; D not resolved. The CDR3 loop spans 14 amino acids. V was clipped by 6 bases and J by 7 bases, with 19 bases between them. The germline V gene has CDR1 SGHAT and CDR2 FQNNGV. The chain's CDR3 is CASSSRMRSMEQYF. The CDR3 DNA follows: TGTGCCAGCAGTTCGCGAATGAGGTCGATGGAGCAGTACTTC.

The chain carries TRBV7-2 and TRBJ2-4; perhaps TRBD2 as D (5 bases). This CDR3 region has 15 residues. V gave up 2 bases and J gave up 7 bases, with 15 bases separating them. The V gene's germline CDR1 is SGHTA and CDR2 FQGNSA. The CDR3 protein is CASSLNGILVNIQYF. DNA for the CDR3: TGTGCCAGCAGCTTAAACGGGATTCTAGTCAACATTCAGTACTTC.

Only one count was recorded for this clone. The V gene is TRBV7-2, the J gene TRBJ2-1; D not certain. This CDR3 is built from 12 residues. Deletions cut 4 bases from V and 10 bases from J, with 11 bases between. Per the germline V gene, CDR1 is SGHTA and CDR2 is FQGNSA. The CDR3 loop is CASSSLAGEQFF. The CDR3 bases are TGTGCCAGCAGCTCCCTCGCCGGGGAGCAGTTCTTC. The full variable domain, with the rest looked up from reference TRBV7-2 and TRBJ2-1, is GAGVSQSPSNKVTEKGKDVELRCDPISGHTALYWYRQSLGQGLEFLIYFQGNSAPDKSGLPSDRFSAERTGGSVSTLTIQRTQQEDSAVYLCASSSLAGEQFFGPGTRLTVL.

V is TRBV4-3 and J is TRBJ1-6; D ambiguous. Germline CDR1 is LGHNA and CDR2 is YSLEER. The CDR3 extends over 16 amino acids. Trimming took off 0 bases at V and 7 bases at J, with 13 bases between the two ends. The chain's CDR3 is CASSQDLVAGNSPLHF. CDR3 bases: TGCGCCAGCAGCCAAGATCTAGTGGCTGGCAATTCACCCCTCCACTTT.

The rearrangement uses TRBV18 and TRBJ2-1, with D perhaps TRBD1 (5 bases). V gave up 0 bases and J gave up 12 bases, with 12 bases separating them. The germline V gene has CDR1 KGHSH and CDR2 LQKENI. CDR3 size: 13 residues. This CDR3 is CASSPPGLVWQFF. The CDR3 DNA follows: TGTGCCAGCTCACCACCGGGGCTAGTATGGCAGTTCTTC.

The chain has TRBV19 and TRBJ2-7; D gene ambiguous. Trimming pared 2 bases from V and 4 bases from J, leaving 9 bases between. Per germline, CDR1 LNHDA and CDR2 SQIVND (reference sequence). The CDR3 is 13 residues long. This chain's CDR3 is CASSISQAYEQYF. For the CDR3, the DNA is TGTGCCAGTAGTATAAGTCAAGCATACGAGCAGTACTTC.

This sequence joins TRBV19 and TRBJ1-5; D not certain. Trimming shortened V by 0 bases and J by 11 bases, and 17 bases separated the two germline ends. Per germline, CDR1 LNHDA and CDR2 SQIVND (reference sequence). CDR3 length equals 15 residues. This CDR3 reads CASSIDTNGVRAQHF. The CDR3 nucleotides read TGTGCCAGTAGTATAGATACTAACGGTGTCCGGGCCCAGCATTTT.

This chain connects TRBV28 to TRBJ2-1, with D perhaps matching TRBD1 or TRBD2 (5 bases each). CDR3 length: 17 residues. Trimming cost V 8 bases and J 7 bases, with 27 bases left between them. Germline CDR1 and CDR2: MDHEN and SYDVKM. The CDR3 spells CASPPPLGAGRGNEQFF. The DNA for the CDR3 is TGTGCCAGCCCGCCGCCCCTCGGGGCAGGAAGGGGAAATGAGCAGTTCTTC. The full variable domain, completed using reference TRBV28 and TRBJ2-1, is DVKVTQSSRYLVKRTGEKVFLECVQDMDHENMFWYRQDPGLGLRLIYFSYDVKMKEKGDIPEGYSVSREKKERFSLILESASTNQTSMYLCASPPPLGAGRGNEQFFGPGTRLTVL.

CDR3 in amino acids: CASSEGVSPLHF. DNA of the CDR3: TGTGCCAGCAGTGAAGGAGTATCACCCCTCCACTTT. The V gene is TRBV25-1, the J gene TRBJ1-6; D gene unclear. V was cut by 2 bases and J by 10 bases, with 6 bases left in between. This CDR3 region has 12 residues. Germline assignment: CDR1 MGHDK and CDR2 SYGVNS.

CDR3 nucleotides: TGTGCCAGCAGTCCAAGCGAGCAGTACTTC. It specifies CASSPSEQYF. The chain links TRBV28 to TRBJ2-7; D gene ambiguous. CDR1 and CDR2 from the germline V gene are MDHEN and SYDVKM. Trimming cost V 5 bases and J 6 bases, with 5 bases left between them. The CDR3 is 10 amino acids. Full variable domain (outside the CDR3, taken from reference TRBV28 and TRBJ2-7): DVKVTQSSRYLVKRTGEKVFLECVQDMDHENMFWYRQDPGLGLRLIYFSYDVKMKEKGDIPEGYSVSREKKERFSLILESASTNQTSMYLCASSPSEQYFGPGTRLTVT.

DNA of the CDR3: TGTGCCAGCAGCGTATCGTCTAGCGGGACGGAGACCCAGTACTTC. Its protein product is CASSVSSSGTETQYF. This rearrangement joins TRBV9 to TRBJ2-5; 9 positions match TRBD2. CDR3 length equals 15 residues. V shed 1 base and J 5 bases; nucleotides not matched to a gene: 6. Germline CDR1 reads SGDLS; CDR2 reads YYNGEE.

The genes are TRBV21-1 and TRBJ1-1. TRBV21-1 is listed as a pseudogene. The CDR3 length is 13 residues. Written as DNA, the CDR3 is TGTGCCATCCTTCCGGGCCAGAACACTGAAGCTTTCTTT. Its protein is CAILPGQNTEAFF.

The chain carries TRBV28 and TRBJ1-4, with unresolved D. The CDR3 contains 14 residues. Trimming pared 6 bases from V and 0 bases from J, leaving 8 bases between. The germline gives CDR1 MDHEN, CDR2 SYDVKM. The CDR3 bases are TGTGCCAGCAGCCCGGGGTCAACTAATGAAAAACTGTTTTTT. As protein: CASSPGSTNEKLFF.

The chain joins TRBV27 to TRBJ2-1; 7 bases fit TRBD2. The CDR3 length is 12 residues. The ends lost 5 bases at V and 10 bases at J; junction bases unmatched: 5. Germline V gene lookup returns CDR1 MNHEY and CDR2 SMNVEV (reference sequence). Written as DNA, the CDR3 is TGTGCCAGCAGTCTTGGGACTACCGAGCAGTTCTTC. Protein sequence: CASSLGTTEQFF.

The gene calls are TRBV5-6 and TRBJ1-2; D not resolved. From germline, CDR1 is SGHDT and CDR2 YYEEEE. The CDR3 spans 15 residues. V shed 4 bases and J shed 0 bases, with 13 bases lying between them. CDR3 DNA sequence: TGTGCCAGCAGCCCCCGACCACCCGCTAACTATGGCTACACCTTC. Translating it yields CASSPRPPANYGYTF.

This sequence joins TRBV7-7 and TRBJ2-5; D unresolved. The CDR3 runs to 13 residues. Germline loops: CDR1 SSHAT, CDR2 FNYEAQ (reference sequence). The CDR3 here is CASALGNQETQYF. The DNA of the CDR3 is TGTGCTAGTGCTCTGGGCAACCAAGAGACCCAGTACTTC. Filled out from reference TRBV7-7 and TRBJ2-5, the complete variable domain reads GAGVSQSPRYKVTKRGQDVTLRCDPISSHATLYWYQQALGQGPEFLTYFNYEAQPDKSGLPSDRFSAERPEGSISTLTIQRTEQRDSAMYRCASALGNQETQYFGPGTRLLVL.

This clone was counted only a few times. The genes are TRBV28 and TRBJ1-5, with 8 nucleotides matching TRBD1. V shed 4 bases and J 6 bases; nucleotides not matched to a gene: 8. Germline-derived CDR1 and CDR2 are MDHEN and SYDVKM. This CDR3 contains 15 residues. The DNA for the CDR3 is TGTGCCAGCAGTTCTCAGGGGGCTGGTGGTCAGCCCCAGCATTTT. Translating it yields CASSSQGAGGQPQHF.